This T cell receptor beta chain comes out of a study of blood T cell repertoires in COVID-19. Looking at the study overall: COVID-19 samples from acute and convalescent phases originated in the United States, Italy and Spain. The cDNA or gDNA used as material had been derived from T cells, B-cell-depleted T cells, or PBMCs.

V lost 1 base and J lost 4, with 5 bases in between. The CDR3 spans 13 residues. Germline V CDR1 and CDR2: LGHDT, YNNKEL (reference sequence). Under the authors' procedure: Reference gene primer amplification gave nucleated cell count estimates. Assay: immunoSEQ multiplex PCR; the TCRdb copy retains only in-frame clones and omits some. V, J and clone size are taken as reported in that table, and D and trimming were inferred from the DNA itself. The sample has approximately 150,000 clones, around 87% seen once; the top ten hold 35% to 40%. The receptor's source is a man in his forties or fifties who had recovered from COVID-19. V and J are TRBV3-1 (or the pseudogene TRBV3-2) and TRBJ1-5, with D hard to call. Sequencing was performed on peripheral blood. CDR3 sequence: CASSQVLNQPQHF. In nucleotides, the CDR3 is TGTGCCAGCAGCCAAGTCTTAAATCAGCCCCAGCATTTT.